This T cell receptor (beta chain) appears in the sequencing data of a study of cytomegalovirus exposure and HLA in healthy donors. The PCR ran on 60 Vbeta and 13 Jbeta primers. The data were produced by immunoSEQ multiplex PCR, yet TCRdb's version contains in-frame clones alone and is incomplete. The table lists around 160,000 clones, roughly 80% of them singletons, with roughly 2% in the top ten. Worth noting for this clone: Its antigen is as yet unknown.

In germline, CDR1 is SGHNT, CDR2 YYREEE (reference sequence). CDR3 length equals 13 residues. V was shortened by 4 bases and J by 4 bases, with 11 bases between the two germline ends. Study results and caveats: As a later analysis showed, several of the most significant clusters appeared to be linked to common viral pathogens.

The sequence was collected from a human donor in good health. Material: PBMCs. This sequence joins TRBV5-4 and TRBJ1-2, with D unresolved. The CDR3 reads CASSPDGSYGYTF. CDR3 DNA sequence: TGTGCCAGCAGCCCTGACGGGTCCTATGGCTACACCTTC.